The sample holds a few counts of the clone carrying this T cell receptor (beta chain). The antigen remains undetermined. This CDR3 is built from 16 residues. With V trimmed by 0 bases and J by 6 bases, 8 bases remained unmatched. Germline CDR1 and CDR2: SNHLY and FYNNEI. This record comes from a study of spatial heterogeneity in lung cancer. Unique molecular identifiers tagged every individual TCR cDNA molecule. In TCRdb, the 5' RACE reads were re-called with MiXCR into one record per CDR3 protein. The sample includes 40,000 to 55,000 distinct CDR3 sequences, approximately 7% of them seen just once. Noted time point: sample taken at primary tumor resection. The sequenced material consisted of unsorted whole RNA from tumor, nontumor lung or frozen PBMC. The donors, around 71 patients with untreated early-stage non-small cell lung cancer, provided the samples. General observations from the study: Detection of ubiquitous tumor TCRs in blood was higher at resection than follow-up.

The rearrangement uses TRBV2 and TRBJ2-3; 8 nucleotides agree with TRBD2. Sequencing used PBMCs, obtained at surgery. The origin of this receptor is a female donor with early-stage non-small cell lung cancer. The CDR3 DNA follows: TGTGCCAGCAGTGAAGCGCTTCGGGGGGGCCCGGATACGCAGTATTTT. Residues: CASSEALRGGPDTQYF.